Following are 24 T cell receptor beta chains from one sample sequenced in a study of neurological immune-mediated disorders. In TCRdb, the 5' RACE reads were re-called with MiXCR into one record per CDR3 protein. Among tens of thousands of distinct CDR3 sequences listed, 13% to 15% were seen once. Sequencing was performed on PBMCs. These receptors all stem from a woman aged 50 to 60 with HTLV-1-associated myelopathy (HAM/TSP).

This clonotype occurred many times. The chain is built from TRBV21-1 and TRBJ2-5; the listed D gene, TRBD2, was not tested against the DNA. TRBV21-1 is designated a pseudogene. This CDR3 is 14 amino acids long. The CDR3 nucleotides are TGTGCCAGCAGCCCTCGGAGGAGGAAGGAGACCCAGTACTTC. This codes for CASSPRRRKETQYF.

V is TRBV11-2 and J is TRBJ1-2; the D is unclear. The CDR3 runs to 16 residues. Trimming took 5 bases from V and 5 from J, leaving 21 bases between them. Germline loops: CDR1 SGHAT, CDR2 FQNNGV. DNA of the CDR3: TGTGCCAGCAGCGCGAATTTGGCCCAAAGCTTATATGGCTACACCTTC. Translating it yields CASSANLAQSLYGYTF. Full variable domain (outside the CDR3, taken from reference TRBV11-2 and TRBJ1-2): EAGVAQSPRYKIIEKRQSVAFWCNPISGHATLYWYQQILGQGPKLLIQFQNNGVVDDSQLPKDRFSAERLKGVDSTLKIQPAKLEDSAVYLCASSANLAQSLYGYTFGSGTRLTVV.

V usage is TRBV28 and J usage is TRBJ1-5; tentative D call: TRBD1 (6 bases). The CDR3 has 15 amino acids. In germline, CDR1 is MDHEN, CDR2 SYDVKM. Trimming removed 3 bases from V and 4 bases from J, with 13 bases in between. CDR3 loop: CASSFQGYGNQPQHF. CDR3 nucleotide sequence: TGTGCCAGCAGTTTCCAGGGGTATGGGAATCAGCCCCAGCATTTT.

This clonotype has ten or more counts. The chain joins TRBV20-1 to TRBJ1-1, with D unclear. The CDR3 runs 14 residues. V lost 0 bases and J lost 8, with 16 bases in between. CDR1 and CDR2 (germline): DFQATT, SNEGSKA (reference sequence). The CDR3: CSARDLMAGREAFF. The CDR3 region has the DNA TGCAGTGCTAGAGATCTGATGGCAGGCCGGGAAGCTTTCTTT.

This clonotype was recorded many times. The V call is TRBV28, the J call TRBJ2-5, with D perhaps TRBD2 (6 bases). Germline CDR1 MDHEN, CDR2 SYDVKM. V was pared by 3 bases and J by 5 bases, with 13 bases between. The CDR3 spans 14 residues. The CDR3 bases are TGTGCCAGCAGTTTTTCCTATGGAGGGGAGACCCAGTACTTC. Translation: CASSFSYGGETQYF.

On this clonotype: This may arise from a read error, as a much more abundant clone is one base away. V is TRBV12-3 or TRBV12-4 and J is TRBJ1-2; D is unresolved. CDR3 length equals 13 residues. DNA for the CDR3: TGTGCCAACAGTTTACAAGGCGTAAATGGCTACACCTTC. Translating gives CANSLQGVNGYTF.

In this sample, this clonotype turned up a few times. CDR3 nucleotides: TGTGCCAGCAGCAAAGAACCGGGCCTCGACGAGCAGTACTTC. Translation gives CASSKEPGLDEQYF. The chain couples TRBV7-2 to TRBJ2-7; D uncertain. Germline V gene data show CDR1 as SGHTA and CDR2 as FQGNSA. The CDR3 has 14 amino acids. V shed 5 bases and J shed 5 bases, with 16 bases lying between them. The full variable domain, rest sourced from reference TRBV7-2 and TRBJ2-7, is GAGVSQSPSNKVTEKGKDVELRCDPISGHTALYWYRQSLGQGLEFLIYFQGNSAPDKSGLPSDRFSAERTGGSVSTLTIQRTQQEDSAVYLCASSKEPGLDEQYFGPGTRLTVT.

This clonotype was recorded at least ten times. The genes are TRBV4-3 and TRBJ1-1, with D tentatively TRBD1 (6 bases). Trimming stripped 0 bases from V and 10 bases from J, with 12 bases between. Germline values: CDR1 LGHNA, CDR2 YSLEER. This CDR3 has 13 amino acids. Here the CDR3 reads CASSQDRKGGAFF. CDR3 coding DNA: TGCGCCAGCAGCCAAGACCGGAAGGGGGGAGCTTTCTTT.

This clonotype has a handful of counts. The chain is built from TRBV18 and TRBJ2-2; D is unresolved. The CDR3 covers 14 residues. Germline assignment: CDR1 KGHSH and CDR2 LQKENI. Trimming removed 0 bases at V and 6 bases at J, with 8 bases between. The CDR3 DNA reads TGTGCCAGCTCACCACCGTCTACTGCCGGGGAGCTGTTTTTT. Protein: CASSPPSTAGELFF.

This clonotype was counted many times. V usage is TRBV12-3 or TRBV12-4 and J usage is TRBJ2-3, with 8 bases aligning to TRBD1. The CDR3 totals 15 residues. V was pared by 5 bases and J by 1 base, with 5 bases of the junction left unmatched. The CDR3 sequence: CASSTGQGRTDTQYF. The DNA of the CDR3 is TGTGCCAGCAGTACCGGACAGGGCCGCACAGATACGCAGTATTTT.

This clonotype was counted ten times or more. The genes are TRBV12-3 or TRBV12-4 and TRBJ2-1; D remains unclear. The CDR3 consists of 12 residues. V lost 3 bases, J lost 7 bases, and 7 bases lay in between. This CDR3 is CASSFEENEQFF. CDR3 nucleotide sequence: TGTGCCAGCAGTTTTGAAGAAAATGAGCAGTTCTTC.

This clonotype was observed at least ten times. The chain employs TRBV5-6 and TRBJ2-7; D remains unclear. Germline V gene lookup returns CDR1 SGHDT and CDR2 YYEEEE. This CDR3 contains 11 residues. The ends were cut back, 3 bases at V and 5 bases at J, with 6 bases in the middle. The CDR3 region is CASSSFDEQYF. The CDR3 DNA is TGTGCCAGCAGCTCATTCGACGAGCAGTACTTC.

In this sample, this clonotype turned up many times. The CDR3 nucleotides read TGTGCCAGCAGTTGGGACAGGCAAGAGACCCAGTACTTC. The encoded protein is CASSWDRQETQYF. The genes are TRBV6-5 and TRBJ2-5; TRBD1 aligns across 8 bases. V lost 4 bases and J lost 2; bases outside the gene matches: 0. This CDR3 is built from 13 residues. The germline V gene encodes CDR1 MNHEY and CDR2 SVGAGI.

This clonotype has at least ten counts. DNA for the CDR3: TGTGCCACCAGTGGTGGGTTATCTGACAGCCACACTGAAGCTTTCTTT. Its translation is CATSGGLSDSHTEAFF. The chain is built from TRBV24-1 and TRBJ1-1; possible D gene TRBD1, 5 bases. Trimming removed 5 bases from V and 3 bases from J, with 18 bases in between. Looked up from germline, CDR1 is KGHDR and CDR2 is SFDVKD. The CDR3 sequence is 16 residues long.

V gene TRBV11-2 combines with J gene TRBJ1-4; tentatively, D is TRBD1 (5 bases). This CDR3 is built from 15 residues. With 1 base removed from V and 4 bases from J, the gap between germline ends came to 10 bases. Germline V gives CDR1 SGHAT, CDR2 FQNNGV. DNA of the CDR3: TGTGCCAGCAGCTTAGCAGGGCTGAGTAATGAAAAACTGTTTTTT. Protein product: CASSLAGLSNEKLFF.

This clonotype came up many times. J is TRBJ2-1 and V is TRBV9, with D maybe TRBD2 (5 bases). V was pared by 2 bases and J by 0 bases, with 9 bases between. This CDR3 spans 15 amino acids. Germline CDR1 and CDR2: SGDLS and YYNGEE. CDR3 region: CASSVEDISYNEQFF. The CDR3 DNA is TGTGCCAGCAGCGTGGAGGATATCTCCTACAATGAGCAGTTCTTC.

This clonotype has ten or more counts. The CDR3 region has the DNA TGTGCCACAACCGCCGACAGGGTCAATTTGAGGTACACCTTC. Translating gives CATTADRVNLRYTF. The chain is built from TRBV15 and TRBJ1-2; TRBD1 agrees at 7 bases. The CDR3 spans 14 residues. The ends lost 9 bases at V and 11 bases at J; junction bases unmatched: 18. The germline V gene has CDR1 LNHNV and CDR2 YYDKDF (reference sequence).

This clonotype has a count of ten or more. This chain joins TRBV15 and TRBJ2-7; no definite D call. CDR1 is LNHNV, CDR2 YYDKDF, per germline (reference sequence). V was pared by 0 bases and J by 0 bases, with 9 bases between. The CDR3 has 15 amino acids. DNA for the CDR3: TGTGCCACCAGCAGAGATCGGGTGGGCTCCTACGAGCAGTACTTC. Protein product: CATSRDRVGSYEQYF.

The table lists this clonotype with many counts. CDR3 amino acids: CASSEALRTEAFF. CDR3 sequence (DNA): TGTGCCAGCAGTGAAGCGCTGCGGACTGAAGCTTTCTTT. This rearrangement joins TRBV2 to TRBJ1-1; D ambiguous. The CDR3 extends over 13 amino acids. V lost 0 bases and J lost 5, with 7 bases in between. Per germline, CDR1 SNHLY and CDR2 FYNNEI. The full variable domain, with the rest looked up from reference TRBV2 and TRBJ1-1, is EPEVTQTPSHQVTQMGQEVILRCVPISNHLYFYWYRQILGQKVEFLVSFYNNEISEKSEIFDDQFSVERPDGSNFTLKIRSTKLEDSAMYFCASSEALRTEAFFGQGTRLTVV.

This clonotype was seen repeatedly, ten times or more. The rearrangement joins TRBV15 to TRBJ1-5; D call uncertain. Germline CDR1 is LNHNV and CDR2 is YYDKDF (reference sequence). The CDR3 contains 15 residues. Between the trimmed V and J ends, which lost 0 bases and 1 base, there was a span of 7 bases. CDR3: CATSRDLGSNQPQHF. The CDR3 DNA is TGTGCCACCAGCAGAGATCTAGGCAGCAATCAGCCCCAGCATTTT. Full variable domain (rest looked up from reference TRBV15 and TRBJ1-5): DAMVIQNPRYQVTQFGKPVTLSCSQTLNHNVMYWYQQKSSQAPKLLFHYYDKDFNNEADTPDNFQSRRPNTSFCFLDIRSPGLGDTAMYLCATSRDLGSNQPQHFGDGTRLSIL.

Only a few counts were recorded for this clonotype. A much larger clone lies a single base off, so this may be a read error. This rearrangement joins TRBV5-1 to TRBJ1-4, with 7 bases fitting TRBD1. The V gene end was trimmed by 5 bases and the J gene end by 2 bases; junction bases not matched to a gene: 6. The CDR3 is made up of 15 amino acids. Germline CDR1 reads SGHRS; CDR2 reads YFSETQ. Here the CDR3 DNA reads TGCGCCAGCAGAGGAGGGGGCGCGACTAATGAAAAACTGTTTTTT. Its translation: CASRGGGATNEKLFF.

The V call is TRBV10-3, the J call TRBJ2-3; 9 positions match TRBD2. The CDR3 runs 17 residues. V lost 10 bases and J lost 2; bases outside the gene matches: 16. Germline V gene data show CDR1 as ENHRY and CDR2 as SYGVKD. Written as DNA, the CDR3 is TGTGCCAACACCGCGGGGGGGCTAGCGAGAATCACAGATACGCAGTATTTT. Encoded protein: CANTAGGLARITDTQYF.

This clonotype was picked up many times. The rearrangement joins TRBV10-2 to TRBJ2-5; possibly TRBD2 for D (6 bases). This CDR3 comprises 13 residues. CDR1 is WSHSY and CDR2 is SAAADI in the germline V gene. V gave up 6 bases and J gave up 1 base, with 9 bases separating them. CDR3 in amino acids: CASRLAGQETQYF. The DNA of the CDR3 is TGCGCCAGCAGACTAGCAGGCCAAGAGACCCAGTACTTC.

The table lists this clonotype with many counts. The rearrangement links TRBV5-1 to TRBJ1-3; D is unresolved. The CDR3 contains 14 residues. V shed 2 bases and J shed 0 bases, with 6 bases lying between them. CDR1 is SGHRS and CDR2 is YFSETQ in the germline V gene. The CDR3: CASSFGYSGNTIYF. As DNA, the CDR3 is TGCGCCAGCAGCTTTGGTTACTCTGGAAACACCATATATTTT.